This T cell receptor (beta chain) was profiled in a study of blood T cells in healthy people across ages. Notes on the study in general: Older individuals had lower TCR beta diversity per million T cells (the decline was roughly linear). Diversity estimated from one million T cells was considered an underestimate. Greater diversity and more naive CD4+ cells were seen in long-lived donors than in aged donors.

This clonotype was observed many times. As yet, its antigen is unknown. A sample-barcoded 5' primer and a J-beta primer mix were used in a second PCR of roughly 6 to 11 cycles. One entry per CDR3 protein, called by TCRdb with MiXCR from the 5' RACE reads. The sample carries approximately 810,000 distinct CDR3 sequences, more than 25% recorded once. The TCR comes from an elderly woman in good health. Sequenced: blood.

This chain's CDR3 is CASRPGTSGYNEQYF. CDR3 nucleotide sequence: TGTGCCAGCAGACCCGGGACTAGCGGCTACAATGAGCAGTACTTC. This chain connects TRBV7-2 to TRBJ2-1, with 11 bases aligning to TRBD2. The tail of the sequence fits TRBJ2-7 better, so the J call may be wrong. The CDR3 consists of 15 residues. CDR1 is SGHTA, CDR2 FQGNSA, per germline.